One T cell receptor (beta chain) is described in this entry. No antigen is known for it. This sample was included in a study of cytotoxic CD8 clonotypes in ibrutinib-treated CLL. Investigators sourced about 2.2 micrograms of genomic DNA from cryopreserved PBMCs for TCR beta libraries. The germline V and J ends were trimmed by 7 bases and 5 bases, with 11 bases remaining between them. The CDR3 covers 12 residues. Germline values: CDR1 ENHRY, CDR2 SYGVKD. Method: immunoSEQ multiplex PCR; TCRdb's copy keeps in-frame clones and lacks some. The sample lists about 300,000 clones, 60% to 80% occurring once. Findings and caveats of the study: Age-matched healthy donor levels were exceeded by baseline clonality, which tracked circulating CD8+ T-cell counts. Samples were collected at differing times from sustained-remission and progressing patients. Clonality went up at the time of ibrutinib response, stayed stable in sustained remission, and later dropped back toward its baseline level at progression.

Source: PBMCs, taken after 36 months of ibrutinib treatment. The TCR was taken from a human donor with chronic lymphocytic leukemia. The chain has TRBV10-3 and TRBJ2-5; TRBD1 or TRBD2 may be the D gene (5 bases each). CDR3 bases: TGTGCCATCAAGGGGACCGGGGAGACCCAGTACTTC. Its protein is CAIKGTGETQYF.